Each of the 24 T cell receptor beta chains below was sequenced from the same sample in a study of cytomegalovirus exposure and HLA in healthy donors (TCRdb year 2017). Library method: the immunoSEQ multiplex PCR assay. A mixture of 60 forward primers for TCR Vbeta segments and 13 reverse primers for TCR Jbeta segments was used in the multiplex PCR. TCRdb's version of the immuneACCESS table is confined to in-frame rearrangements and falls short of the full clone set. An unresolved V gene accounts for under half of the shortfall where checked; the remainder is of unknown origin. Within this sample are approximately 74,000 clones, with approximately 71% of them counted one time only. The top ten clones comprise 7.2% of the sample. The sample taken for sequencing was PBMCs. These receptors were collected from a woman aged 40-49 years in good health and CMV-seronegative.

The chain links TRBV6-1 to TRBJ1-4, with D perhaps matching TRBD1 (6 bases). The CDR3 runs 17 residues. V lost 4 bases, J lost 2 bases, and 17 bases lay in between. Germline V CDR1 and CDR2: MNHNS, SASEGT. The CDR3 protein is CASSVRGSSVTNEKLFF. The DNA of the CDR3 is TGTGCCAGCAGTGTTAGGGGGAGCTCCGTTACTAATGAAAAACTGTTTTTT.

V usage is TRBV7-7 and J usage is TRBJ2-5; tentatively, D is TRBD1 (6 bases). The germline gives CDR1 SSHAT, CDR2 FNYEAQ (reference sequence). Trimming pared 5 bases from V and 7 bases from J, leaving 14 bases between. This CDR3 has 13 residues. CDR3 coding DNA: TGTGCCAGCAGCGGCAGGGGTTCAGGGACCCAGTACTTC. Translating it yields CASSGRGSGTQYF.

Notes on this clone: Germline and junction disagree at one end, which may indicate a read error. The V call is TRBV7-7, the J call TRBJ2-7, with D perhaps TRBD2 (5 bases). CDR3 length: 14 residues. Germline loops: CDR1 SSHAT, CDR2 FNYEAQ (reference sequence). The CDR3 here is CASSPPGKAYEQYF. The CDR3 DNA reads as TGTGCTAGCAGCCCGCCGGGGAAGGCCTACGAGCAGTACTTC. Full variable domain (rest looked up from reference TRBV7-7 and TRBJ2-7): GAGVSQSPRYKVTKRGQDVTLRCDPISSHATLYWYQQALGQGPEFLTYFNYEAQPDKSGLPSDRFSAERPEGSISTLTIQRTEQRDSAMYRCASSPPGKAYEQYFGPGTRLTVT.

The gene calls are TRBV23-1 and TRBJ2-1, with 14 positions matching TRBD2. TRBV23-1 is assigned to the ORF class and has an uncertain function. J was trimmed by 3 bases and V by 3 bases; bases with no gene match: 19. The CDR3 is made up of 22 amino acids. Here the CDR3 DNA reads TGCGCCAGCAGTCATGAGGGGGCCGGGACTAGCGGGAGCGGGTTTGACTACAATGAGCAGTTCTTC. Its translation: CASSHEGAGTSGSGFDYNEQFF.

V gene TRBV5-1 combines with J gene TRBJ2-1, with TRBD2 identical over 12 bases. Germline lookup yields CDR1 SGHRS and CDR2 YFSETQ. With V trimmed by 1 base and J by 7 bases, 12 bases remained unmatched. This CDR3 contains 18 residues. This chain's CDR3 is CASSLLGLAGSRANEQFF. For the CDR3, the DNA is TGCGCCAGCAGCTTGTTGGGACTAGCGGGTTCCCGGGCGAATGAGCAGTTCTTC.

This clone was counted a few times. The rearrangement uses TRBV2 and TRBJ1-4; a possible D gene is TRBD1 (5 bases). Trimming cost V 6 bases and J 5 bases, with 13 bases left between them. This CDR3 contains 14 residues. Per the germline V gene, CDR1 is SNHLY and CDR2 is FYNNEI. This CDR3 reads CASRRQHPNEKLFF. The CDR3 region has the DNA TGTGCCAGCAGGAGACAGCATCCCAATGAAAAACTGTTTTTT.

V and J are TRBV30 and TRBJ2-7; TRBD2 is a possible D gene (6 bases). Per the germline V gene, CDR1 is GTSNPN and CDR2 is SVGIG (reference sequence). This CDR3 comprises 14 residues. The ends were cut back, 4 bases at V and 2 bases at J, with 15 bases in the middle. CDR3 sequence reads: CAWTLGSGTYEQYF. The CDR3 DNA is TGTGCCTGGACCCTCGGGAGCGGAACCTACGAGCAGTACTTC.

The rearrangement joins TRBV27 to TRBJ1-4; D gene uncertain. The V end lost 3 bases, the J end lost 8 bases, and 10 bases lay between the germline ends. From germline, CDR1 is MNHEY and CDR2 SMNVEV (reference sequence). The CDR3 loop spans 13 amino acids. The CDR3 is CASSLVESEKLFF. DNA of the CDR3: TGTGCCAGCAGTTTGGTTGAGTCGGAAAAACTGTTTTTT.

The chain links TRBV7-2 to TRBJ1-1; 7 nucleotides match TRBD1. Germline trimming cut 5 bases from V and 2 bases from J; bases unmatched to any gene: 11. Germline CDR1 and CDR2: SGHTA and FQGNSA. CDR3 length: 16 amino acids. The DNA for the CDR3 is TGTGCCAGCAGCCCAAATCTGGGACAGAAAAACACTGAAGCTTTCTTT. Translated: CASSPNLGQKNTEAFF.

J is TRBJ2-2 and V is TRBV2; D is possibly TRBD2 (6 bases). The CDR3 consists of 14 residues. Per germline, CDR1 SNHLY and CDR2 FYNNEI. Between the trimmed V and J ends, which lost 7 bases and 2 bases, there was a span of 11 bases. The CDR3 spells CASISSANTGELFF. The CDR3 nucleotides read TGTGCCAGCATCTCTAGCGCAAACACCGGGGAGCTGTTTTTT.

The V gene is TRBV7-3, the J gene TRBJ2-5, with 12 bases identical to TRBD2. J was trimmed by 5 bases and V by 4 bases; bases with no gene match: 5. The CDR3 has 15 residues. Germline V gene lookup returns CDR1 SGHTA and CDR2 FQGTGA. CDR3 region: CASSSSGRAGETQYF. CDR3 sequence (DNA): TGTGCCAGCAGCTCTAGCGGGAGGGCCGGGGAGACCCAGTACTTC.

The chain couples TRBV28 to TRBJ1-5; perhaps TRBD1 as D (5 bases). The CDR3 spans 13 residues. CDR1 MDHEN and CDR2 SYDVKM come from the germline V gene. V lost 8 bases and J lost 6, with 14 bases in between. Here the CDR3 reads CASRSGASQPQHF. The DNA for the CDR3 is TGTGCCAGCCGGAGCGGGGCGAGTCAGCCCCAGCATTTT.

This chain connects TRBV5-1 to TRBJ1-2; D remains unclear. CDR1 is SGHRS, CDR2 YFSETQ, per germline. V lost 4 bases and J 0 bases, leaving 13 bases between the germline ends. This CDR3 has 15 residues. The CDR3 protein is CASSTDLQANYGYTF. CDR3 sequence (DNA): TGCGCCAGCAGCACGGACTTGCAGGCTAACTATGGCTACACCTTC.

V is TRBV28 and J is TRBJ2-2, with 7 bases aligning to TRBD1. There are 16 residues in the CDR3. Germline CDR1 and CDR2: MDHEN and SYDVKM. V shed 4 bases and J 0 bases; nucleotides not matched to a gene: 5. The CDR3: CASSYSGQPNTGELFF. CDR3 DNA: TGTGCCAGCAGTTACTCGGGACAGCCGAACACCGGGGAGCTGTTTTTT.

The chain combines TRBV6-4 with TRBJ2-1; 7 bases agree with TRBD2. Germline CDR1 is MRHNA and CDR2 is SNTAGT. Trimming took 0 bases from V and 3 from J; bases not matched to a gene: 2. The CDR3 has 15 residues. The CDR3: CASSDSGGDYNEQFF. The CDR3 region has the DNA TGTGCCAGCAGTGACTCGGGGGGGGACTACAATGAGCAGTTCTTC.

V gene TRBV9 combines with J gene TRBJ1-3; tentative D call: TRBD1 (6 bases). V lost 4 bases, J lost 1 base, and 12 bases lay in between. This CDR3 spans 15 amino acids. Per the germline V gene, CDR1 is SGDLS and CDR2 is YYNGEE. CDR3 protein: CASSSQQGSGNTIYF. The CDR3 coding sequence is TGTGCCAGCAGCTCCCAACAGGGTTCTGGAAACACCATATATTTT.

This chain connects TRBV4-3 to TRBJ2-7, with a tentative D call TRBD1 (6 bases). The CDR3 loop spans 14 amino acids. V was shortened by 0 bases and J by 5 bases, with 11 bases between the two germline ends. From germline, CDR1 is LGHNA and CDR2 YSLEER. The CDR3 loop is CASSQDRQVDEQYF. CDR3 nucleotides: TGCGCCAGCAGCCAAGATAGACAGGTTGACGAGCAGTACTTC.

The CDR3, as DNA: TGCGCCAGCAGCCCGCGACAGGGAGCTTTTTTTTACAATGAGCAGTTCTTC. Protein sequence: CASSPRQGAFFYNEQFF. The V call is TRBV5-1, the J call TRBJ2-1, with 7 bases fitting TRBD1. The CDR3 loop spans 17 amino acids. Germline V lookup: CDR1 SGHRS, CDR2 YFSETQ. J was trimmed by 4 bases and V by 4 bases; bases with no gene match: 14.

The chain joins TRBV28 to TRBJ2-7, with 8 nucleotides matching TRBD1. There are 14 residues in the CDR3. Germline CDR1 and CDR2: MDHEN and SYDVKM. V shed 7 bases, J shed 4 bases, and the junction held 9 bases outside the gene matches. The CDR3 DNA follows: TGTGCCAGCACCGGCCGGGGACAGGAATACGAGCAGTACTTC. It codes for CASTGRGQEYEQYF.

The chain carries TRBV4-1 and TRBJ2-7, with D perhaps matching TRBD2 (6 bases). From germline, CDR1 is MGHRA and CDR2 YSYEKL. The CDR3 has 18 residues. V gave up 1 base and J gave up 7 bases, with 26 bases separating them. CDR3 in amino acids: CASSQAGDLAVALGEQYF. The CDR3 DNA sequence: TGCGCCAGCAGCCAAGCTGGGGACTTAGCGGTCGCCTTGGGGGAGCAGTACTTC.

The chain carries TRBV5-4 and TRBJ2-3; tentatively, D is TRBD1 (5 bases). This CDR3 has 14 residues. V was cut by 2 bases and J by 1 base, with 8 bases left in between. Germline CDR1 and CDR2: SGHNT and YYREEE (reference sequence). The CDR3 is CASSLLQGTDTQYF. The CDR3 DNA sequence: TGTGCCAGCAGCTTACTACAGGGCACAGATACGCAGTATTTT.

V and J are TRBV7-9 and TRBJ2-7; 9 nucleotides line up with TRBD1. The CDR3 has 15 amino acids. V trimming: 1 base; J trimming: 1 base; junction bases outside the gene matches: 2. Germline V gene lookup returns CDR1 SEHNR and CDR2 FQNEAQ (reference sequence). The DNA for the CDR3 is TGTGCCAGCAGCTTAGGCGGGACAGGGTCCTACGAGCAGTACTTC. Protein: CASSLGGTGSYEQYF.

This clone was seen once. V and J are TRBV7-2 and TRBJ2-3; a possible D gene is TRBD2 (6 bases). Trimming pared 5 bases from V and 3 bases from J, leaving 18 bases between. The CDR3 contains 16 residues. Germline-derived CDR1 and CDR2 are SGHTA and FQGNSA. CDR3 loop: CASSARRGRGTDTQYF. The DNA for the CDR3 is TGTGCCAGCAGCGCCCGGAGGGGCCGGGGGACAGATACGCAGTATTTT.

The genes are TRBV5-4 and TRBJ2-1, with unresolved D. In germline, CDR1 is SGHNT, CDR2 YYREEE (reference sequence). The CDR3 extends over 14 amino acids. Trimming took 2 bases from V and 0 from J, leaving 6 bases between them. CDR3 residues: CASSFKSSYNEQFF. For the CDR3, the DNA is TGTGCCAGCAGCTTCAAGAGCTCCTACAATGAGCAGTTCTTC.